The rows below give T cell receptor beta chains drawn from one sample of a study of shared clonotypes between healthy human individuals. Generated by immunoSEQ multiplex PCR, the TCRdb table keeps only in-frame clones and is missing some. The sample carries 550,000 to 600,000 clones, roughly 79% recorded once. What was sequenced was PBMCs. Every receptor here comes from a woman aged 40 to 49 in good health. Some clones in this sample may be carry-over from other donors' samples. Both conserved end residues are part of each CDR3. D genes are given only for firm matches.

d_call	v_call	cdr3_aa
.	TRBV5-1	CASSSQEGEGTGELFF
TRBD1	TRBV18	CASRQGQDEKLFF
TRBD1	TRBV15	CATSRGGQGHTEAFF
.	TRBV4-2	CASSHQARGGYEQYF
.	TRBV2	CASSDMGAEQFF
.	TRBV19	CASRNMGVGYEQYF
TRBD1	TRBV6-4	CASSAGQGETQYF
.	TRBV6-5	CASSYSSRNTEAFF
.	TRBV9	CASSVGAGDQPQHF
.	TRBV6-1	CASSEAFVGADTQYF
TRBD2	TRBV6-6	CASRPGLSSYEQYF
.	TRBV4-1	CASSQVGRGDEKLFF
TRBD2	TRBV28	CASGRLAPGELFF
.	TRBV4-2	CAGSQGPEQPYGHTF
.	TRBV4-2	CASSQEGGGDSSYNEQFF
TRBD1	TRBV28	CASREQGAADTQYF
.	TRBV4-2	CASSPTTSGGGSSTDTQYF
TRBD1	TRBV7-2	CASSSGTGSYEQYF
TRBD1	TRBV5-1	CASSLAGGGINGNTIYF
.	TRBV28	CASSPGGLNTEAFF
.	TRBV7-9	CASSLGGGAGNTEAFF
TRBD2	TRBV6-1	CASRGRRADTQYF
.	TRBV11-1	CASSLVLGYNEQFF
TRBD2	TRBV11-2	CASSGGLAGAYYEQYF
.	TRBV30	CAWSVRGLYEQYF
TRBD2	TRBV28	CASTTTGGSLYEQYF
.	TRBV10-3	CAISESRQQLPTYEQYF
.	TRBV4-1	CASSQVRALRSYNEQFF
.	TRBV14	CASSQDNAVGEQFF
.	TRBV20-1	CSASYNEQFF
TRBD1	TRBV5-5	CASSFWTGGNTIYF
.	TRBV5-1	CASSLGQPSSEQYF
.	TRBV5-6	CASSFTANTEAFF
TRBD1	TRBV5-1	CASSAAGGRYNEQFF
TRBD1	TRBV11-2	CASSQGTGMIF
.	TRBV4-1	CASSGGRASGNTIYF
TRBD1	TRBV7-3	CASSPGGAGSYNEQFF
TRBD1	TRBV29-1	CSGTGTAQETQYF
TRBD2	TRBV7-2	CASSLEGTSGSLQFF
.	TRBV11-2	CASSLGLPQETQYF
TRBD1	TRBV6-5	CASSPGTGGMGYTF
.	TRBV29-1	CSAAKGTGNEKLFF
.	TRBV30	CAWSDYNEQFF
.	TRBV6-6	CASSFSGTTNYGYTF
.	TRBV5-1	CASSWAGPEDEQFF
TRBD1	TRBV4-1	CASSVGTGDYEQYF
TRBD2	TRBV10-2	CASRLAGQGNTGELFF
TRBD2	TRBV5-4	CASSKGLAGSSSYNEQFF
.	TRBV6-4	CASSDGLIYGYTF
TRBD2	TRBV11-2	CASSAEREGYEQYF
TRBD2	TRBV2	CASGGRAISEQYF
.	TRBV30	CAWSRTDFSSYEQYF
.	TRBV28	CASSPLGQGRSDTEAFF
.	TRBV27	CASSFRGADTQYF
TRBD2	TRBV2	CASRPFSGGEETQYF
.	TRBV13	CASSFGTPGSGNTIYF
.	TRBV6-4	CASSDSRLAGTDTQYF
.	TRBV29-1	CSGAMGPQFF
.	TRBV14	CASSNRVTDTQYF